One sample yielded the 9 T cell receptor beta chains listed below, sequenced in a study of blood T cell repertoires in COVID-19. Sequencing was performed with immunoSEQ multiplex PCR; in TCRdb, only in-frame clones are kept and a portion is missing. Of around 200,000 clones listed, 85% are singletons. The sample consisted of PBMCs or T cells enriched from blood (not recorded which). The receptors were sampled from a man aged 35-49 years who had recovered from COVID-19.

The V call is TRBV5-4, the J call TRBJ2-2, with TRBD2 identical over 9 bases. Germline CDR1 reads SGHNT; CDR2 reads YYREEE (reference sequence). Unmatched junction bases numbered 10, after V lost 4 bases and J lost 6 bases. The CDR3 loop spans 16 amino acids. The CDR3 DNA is TGTGCCAGCAGCACGGTAGCGGGAGTATCCCCCGGGGAGCTGTTTTTT. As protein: CASSTVAGVSPGELFF. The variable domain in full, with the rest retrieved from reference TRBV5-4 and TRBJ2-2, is ETGVTQSPTHLIKTRGQQVTLRCSSQSGHNTVSWYQQALGQGPQFIFQYYREEENGRGNFPPRFSGLQFPNYSSELNVNALELDDSALYLCASSTVAGVSPGELFFGEGSRLTVL.

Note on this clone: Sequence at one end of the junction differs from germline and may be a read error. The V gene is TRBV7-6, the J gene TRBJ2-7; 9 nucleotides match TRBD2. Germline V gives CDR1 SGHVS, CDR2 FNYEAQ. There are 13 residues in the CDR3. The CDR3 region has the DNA TGTGCCAGCAGCTTACCTAGCGGGAAGACCCTGGCGTTC. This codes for CASSLPSGKTLAF.

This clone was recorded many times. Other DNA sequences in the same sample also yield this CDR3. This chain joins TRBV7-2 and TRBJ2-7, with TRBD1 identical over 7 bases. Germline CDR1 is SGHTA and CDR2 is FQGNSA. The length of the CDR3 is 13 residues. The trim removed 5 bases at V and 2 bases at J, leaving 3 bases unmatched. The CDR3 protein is CASSRDSAYEQYF. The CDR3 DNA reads TGTGCCAGCAGCCGGGACAGTGCCTACGAGCAGTACTTC.

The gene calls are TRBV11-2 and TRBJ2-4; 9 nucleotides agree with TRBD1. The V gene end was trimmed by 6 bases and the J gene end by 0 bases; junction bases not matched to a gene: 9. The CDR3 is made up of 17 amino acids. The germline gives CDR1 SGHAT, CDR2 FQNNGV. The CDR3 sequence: CASRKPGQGLAKNIQYF. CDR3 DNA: TGTGCCAGCAGAAAACCGGGACAGGGATTAGCCAAAAACATTCAGTACTTC.

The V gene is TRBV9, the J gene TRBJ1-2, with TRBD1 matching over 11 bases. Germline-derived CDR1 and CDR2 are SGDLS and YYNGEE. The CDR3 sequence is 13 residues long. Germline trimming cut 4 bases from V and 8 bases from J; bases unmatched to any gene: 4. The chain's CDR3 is CASSPGQGDGYTF. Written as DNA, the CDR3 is TGTGCCAGCAGCCCGGGACAGGGGGACGGCTACACCTTC.

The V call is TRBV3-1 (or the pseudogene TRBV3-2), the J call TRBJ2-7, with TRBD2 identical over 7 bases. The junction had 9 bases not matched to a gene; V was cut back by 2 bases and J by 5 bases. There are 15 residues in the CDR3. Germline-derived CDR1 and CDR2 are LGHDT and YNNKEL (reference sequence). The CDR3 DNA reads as TGTGCCAGCAGCCAACGGGGGGAGTACTCGAACGAGCAGTACTTC. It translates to CASSQRGEYSNEQYF.

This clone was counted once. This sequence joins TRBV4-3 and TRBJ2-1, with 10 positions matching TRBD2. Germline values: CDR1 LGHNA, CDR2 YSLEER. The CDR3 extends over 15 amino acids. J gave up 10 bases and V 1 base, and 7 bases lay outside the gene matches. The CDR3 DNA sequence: TGCGCCAGCAGCCAAGTGTCTAGCGGGAGACGCGAGCAGTTCTTC. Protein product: CASSQVSSGRREQFF.

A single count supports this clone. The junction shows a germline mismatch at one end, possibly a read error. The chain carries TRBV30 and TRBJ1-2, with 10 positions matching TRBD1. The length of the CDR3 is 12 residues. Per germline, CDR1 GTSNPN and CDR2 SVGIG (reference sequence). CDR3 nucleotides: TGTGCCTGGAGTCCCGGGACAGGGGACCGCTCCTTC. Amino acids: CAWSPGTGDRSF.

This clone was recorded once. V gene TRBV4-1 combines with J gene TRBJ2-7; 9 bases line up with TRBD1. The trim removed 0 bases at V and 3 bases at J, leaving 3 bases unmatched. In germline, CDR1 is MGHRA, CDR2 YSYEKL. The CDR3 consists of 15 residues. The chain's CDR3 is CASSQDPTGGYEQYF. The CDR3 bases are TGCGCCAGCAGCCAAGACCCGACAGGGGGCTACGAGCAGTACTTC.